Following are 22 T cell receptor beta chains from one sample sequenced in a study of relationships among human T cell subsets. CD8+ T cells were isolated by anti-CD4 multisort bead depletion, then anti-CD8 bead selection. TCR alpha and beta CDR3s were amplified from mRNA by semiquantitative ARM-PCR. ARM-PCR used tagged nested gene-specific primers, then communal superprimers for exponential amplification. TCRdb re-called the multiplex PCR reads through MiXCR, storing one row per CDR3 protein. The sample holds some 5,400 distinct CDR3 sequences, 50% to 70% seen once. Material: CD8+ T cells sorted from blood. These receptors were obtained from a man in his forties in good health.

V usage is TRBV28 and J usage is TRBJ2-7, with 13 bases lining up with TRBD2. The trim removed 6 bases at V and 5 bases at J, leaving 13 bases unmatched. CDR3 size: 17 residues. CDR1 is MDHEN and CDR2 is SYDVKM in the germline V gene. CDR3 sequence (DNA): TGTGCCAGCAGACGTCCCGGGACAGGACTAGCGGGAGACGAGCAGTACTTC. Translated: CASRRPGTGLAGDEQYF.

The chain couples TRBV7-8 to TRBJ1-3; D unclear. The V end lost 1 base, the J end lost 1 base, and 11 bases lay between the germline ends. CDR1 SGHVS and CDR2 FQNEAQ come from the germline V gene. This CDR3 has 16 amino acids. CDR3 bases: TGTGCCAGCAGCTTAGGGGCGCGGGTTTCTGGAAACACCATATATTTT. Its protein product is CASSLGARVSGNTIYF.

As for this clonotype: A read error may account for a junction end that differs from germline. The chain joins TRBV12-3 or TRBV12-4 to TRBJ2-1; D is possibly TRBD1 (6 bases). The CDR3 loop spans 16 amino acids. The CDR3 DNA follows: TGTGCCAGCAGTTCCCGACAGGCTCCCTCCTACAATGAGCAGCTCTTC. Translation: CASSSRQAPSYNEQLF.

The chain couples TRBV11-2 to TRBJ2-7; 8 nucleotides agree with TRBD1. There are 11 residues in the CDR3. Germline CDR1 and CDR2: SGHAT and FQNNGV. In DNA form, the CDR3 reads TGTGGCTCCGGACAGGGCTACGAGCAGTACTTC. It translates to CGSGQGYEQYF.

This clonotype has just a few counts. The chain couples TRBV7-9 to TRBJ2-1; the match to TRBD2 covers 13 bases. Germline CDR1 and CDR2: SEHNR and FQNEAQ (reference sequence). The CDR3 loop spans 17 amino acids. V shed 2 bases, J shed 6 bases, and the junction held 7 bases outside the gene matches. The CDR3 reads CASSLSTGTSGTNEQFF. The CDR3 DNA reads TGTGCCAGCAGCTTATCGACCGGGACTAGCGGGACCAATGAGCAGTTCTTC. Full variable domain (missing parts from reference TRBV7-9 and TRBJ2-1): DTGVSQNPRHKITKRGQNVTFRCDPISEHNRLYWYRQTLGQGPEFLTYFQNEAQLEKSRLLSDRFSAERPKGSFSTLEIQRTEQGDSAMYLCASSLSTGTSGTNEQFFGPGTRLTVL.

Only a few counts were recorded for this clonotype. V is TRBV11-2 and J is TRBJ2-5; D is unclear. V was cut by 1 base and J by 4 bases, with 4 bases left in between. CDR3 length: 12 amino acids. Germline loops: CDR1 SGHAT, CDR2 FQNNGV. For the CDR3, the DNA is TGTGCCAGCAGCTTAGGAATAGAGACCCAGTACTTC. It encodes CASSLGIETQYF.

This clonotype was found a few times. The chain couples TRBV13 to TRBJ2-4; D might be TRBD2 (6 bases). V gave up 2 bases and J gave up 6 bases, with 11 bases separating them. The CDR3 totals 14 residues. The V gene's germline CDR1 is PRHDT and CDR2 FYEKMQ (reference sequence). The chain's CDR3 is CASSLRQGGNIQYF. The CDR3 coding sequence is TGTGCCAGCAGCTTAAGGCAGGGAGGAAACATTCAGTACTTC.

This chain joins TRBV6-5 and TRBJ1-6, with 9 bases lining up with TRBD1. Germline V gene lookup returns CDR1 MNHEY and CDR2 SVGAGI. The J segment lost 9 bases and the V segment lost 5 bases, leaving 5 bases of the junction unmatched. The CDR3 extends over 14 amino acids. This CDR3 reads CASSDRGSSSPLHF. CDR3 bases: TGTGCCAGCAGTGACAGGGGGTCTAGTTCACCCCTCCACTTT.

The chain joins TRBV5-1 to TRBJ2-1, with a tentative D call TRBD1 (5 bases). The CDR3 consists of 13 residues. The germline V and J ends were trimmed by 5 bases and 4 bases, with 10 bases remaining between them. Per the germline V gene, CDR1 is SGHRS and CDR2 is YFSETQ. The CDR3 sequence is CASRRAGYNEQFF. The CDR3 nucleotides are TGCGCCAGCAGACGGGCAGGGTACAATGAGCAGTTCTTC.

This sequence joins TRBV10-1 and TRBJ2-2; unclear D gene. V gave up 6 bases and J gave up 8 bases, with 10 bases separating them. Germline lookup yields CDR1 WNHNN and CDR2 SYGVQD (reference sequence). The CDR3 totals 12 residues. DNA for the CDR3: TGCGCCAGCAGGGAAGACGGTGGGGAGCTGTTTTTT. It is translated as CASREDGGELFF.

The chain couples TRBV4-1 to TRBJ1-4; maybe TRBD1 (5 bases). With 3 bases removed from V and 4 bases from J, the gap between germline ends came to 15 bases. Germline CDR1 and CDR2: MGHRA and YSYEKL. The CDR3 loop spans 16 amino acids. This CDR3 reads CASSHSPGDDNEKLFF. CDR3 sequence (DNA): TGCGCCAGCAGCCACTCCCCGGGGGACGATAATGAAAAACTGTTTTTT.

This clonotype has more than one count but fewer than ten. The gene calls are TRBV10-3 and TRBJ2-1; D may correspond to TRBD1 or TRBD2 (5 bases each). The CDR3 has 19 residues. Germline loops: CDR1 ENHRY, CDR2 SYGVKD. V was shortened by 7 bases and J by 3 bases, with 28 bases between the two germline ends. In DNA, the CDR3 is TGTGCCATCAAAGGAAGGGACGGGACCCGTGCCGAATTCTACAATGAGCAGTTCTTC. Protein product: CAIKGRDGTRAEFYNEQFF.

This clonotype has more than one count but fewer than ten. This sequence joins TRBV27 and TRBJ2-7, with 9 bases identical to TRBD2. Germline V gene lookup returns CDR1 MNHEY and CDR2 SMNVEV (reference sequence). The CDR3 runs to 16 residues. With V trimmed by 8 bases and J by 5 bases, 16 bases remained unmatched. In DNA form, the CDR3 reads TGTGCCAGCGGACTCAAAGGAGCGGGAGGTTCCGACGAGCAGTACTTC. Residues: CASGLKGAGGSDEQYF.

The CDR3 DNA reads TGTGCCAGCAGTGGGGCGTATGAGCAGTTCTTC. Translating gives CASSGAYEQFF. This chain links TRBV2 with TRBJ2-1, with no clear D. Looked up from germline, CDR1 is SNHLY and CDR2 is FYNNEI. This CDR3 has 11 residues. Trimming took off 4 bases at V and 8 bases at J, with 6 bases between the two ends.

The J gene is TRBJ2-1, the V gene TRBV7-9; no definite D call. This CDR3 spans 16 amino acids. Germline CDR1 is SEHNR and CDR2 is FQNEAQ (reference sequence). Trimming stripped 1 base from V and 3 bases from J, with 13 bases between. The CDR3 is CASSLVPAHNYNEQFF. The DNA for the CDR3 is TGTGCCAGCAGCTTAGTACCAGCCCACAACTACAATGAGCAGTTCTTC.

The chain joins TRBV5-6 to TRBJ1-1, with TRBD1 as a possible D gene (5 bases). From germline, CDR1 is SGHDT and CDR2 YYEEEE. Trimming removed 0 bases at V and 4 bases at J, with 13 bases between. The CDR3 is made up of 15 amino acids. The CDR3 is CASSLAWGQGTEAFF. In DNA, the CDR3 is TGTGCCAGCAGCTTGGCCTGGGGTCAGGGCACTGAAGCTTTCTTT.

This clonotype was seen a handful of times. This sequence joins TRBV10-2 and TRBJ2-1; TRBD1 matches 7 bases. The ends lost 4 bases at V and 5 bases at J; junction bases unmatched: 8. Germline loops: CDR1 WSHSY, CDR2 SAAADI. The CDR3 spans 15 residues. The CDR3 region is CASSGLDRADNEQFF. CDR3 DNA: TGCGCCAGCAGTGGTCTAGACAGGGCGGACAATGAGCAGTTCTTC.

This chain uses TRBV11-1 with TRBJ2-1; the D gene is possibly TRBD1 (6 bases). This CDR3 has 16 residues. CDR1 is SGHAT and CDR2 is FQDESV in the germline V gene (reference sequence). Deletions cut 3 bases from V and 0 bases from J, with 12 bases between. The CDR3 is CASSLGQGSSYNEQFF. The CDR3 region has the DNA TGTGCCAGCAGCTTGGGCCAGGGGAGCTCCTACAATGAGCAGTTCTTC.

This chain uses TRBV7-9 with TRBJ2-7; 11 positions agree with TRBD1. Trimming cost V 4 bases and J 3 bases; bases outside gene matches: 8. The CDR3 has 16 residues. Germline lookup yields CDR1 SEHNR and CDR2 FQNEAQ (reference sequence). The CDR3, as DNA: TGTGCCAGCAGCTGGATTCCGGGACAGGGGGACTACGAGCAGTACTTC. Its protein product is CASSWIPGQGDYEQYF. Supplemented by reference TRBV7-9 and TRBJ2-7, the full variable domain reads DTGVSQNPRHKITKRGQNVTFRCDPISEHNRLYWYRQTLGQGPEFLTYFQNEAQLEKSRLLSDRFSAERPKGSFSTLEIQRTEQGDSAMYLCASSWIPGQGDYEQYFGPGTRLTVT.

V usage is TRBV20-1 and J usage is TRBJ2-7; 8 bases map to TRBD2. The CDR3 runs to 15 residues. In germline, CDR1 is DFQATT, CDR2 SNEGSKA (reference sequence). The J segment lost 6 bases and the V segment lost 1 base, leaving 11 bases of the junction unmatched. The CDR3 DNA is TGCAGTGCTAGAGGCGGGGGGATGATCGCTCGCGAGCAGTACTTC. This codes for CSARGGGMIAREQYF.

This chain connects TRBV28 to TRBJ2-6; perhaps D is TRBD1 or TRBD2 (6 bases each). Germline assignment: CDR1 MDHEN and CDR2 SYDVKM. V shed 4 bases and J shed 10 bases, with 14 bases lying between them. The CDR3 has 14 amino acids. The CDR3 bases are TGTGCCAGCAGTTCGGCAGGGGCGGGGAACGTCCTGACTTTC. This codes for CASSSAGAGNVLTF.

The genes are TRBV7-9 and TRBJ2-5, with D possibly matching TRBD1 (5 bases). Deletions cut 4 bases from V and 4 bases from J, with 13 bases between. This CDR3 spans 14 amino acids. Per the germline V gene, CDR1 is SEHNR and CDR2 is FQNEAQ (reference sequence). CDR3 bases: TGTGCCAGCAGCTCACCGAGACAGAGAGAGACCCAGTACTTC. This translates into CASSSPRQRETQYF.